The TCR beta chain described here comes from a study of cytomegalovirus exposure and HLA in healthy donors. Whole-study results and caveats: In vitro confirmation showed a few CMV-associated chains to be CMV antigen specific. The listing of fewer than 200 TCR beta chains classed them as cytomegalovirus-associated. In an earlier analysis, about 90% or about 30%: the productive usage of most TCR beta V segments. The authors later found HLA-associated TCR beta chains more clonally expanded than equally common others.

CDR3 length: 18 amino acids. Germline trimming cut 4 bases from V and 6 bases from J; bases unmatched to any gene: 17. The germline CDR1 and CDR2 sequences are LNHNV and YYDKDF (reference sequence). On this clone itself: What it binds is unknown.

A multiplex PCR was run with 60 Vbeta primers and 13 Jbeta primers. Only in-frame clones appear in the TCRdb table, and some are missing; sequencing was by immunoSEQ multiplex PCR. Here the sample table reports roughly 150,000 clones. The origin of this receptor is a woman aged 50 to 60 in good health and CMV-seronegative. The specimen sequenced was PBMCs. The chain employs TRBV15 and TRBJ2-1; 8 positions match TRBD2. The CDR3 region is CATSKDDASGGDLNEQFF. The DNA of the CDR3 is TGTGCCACCAGCAAAGATGACGCGTCGGGAGGGGATCTCAATGAGCAGTTCTTC.